The 16 T cell receptor beta chains in this list originate from one sample, sequenced in a study of T cells in Graves' hyperthyroidism and ophthalmopathy. The TCR beta CDR3 regions underwent amplification using RNA transcripts as the source. A set of HTBI primers served as the primers for a first-round RT-PCR of the TCR CDR3. TCRdb re-called the multiplex PCR reads through MiXCR, storing one row per CDR3 protein. The sample lists hundreds of thousands of distinct CDR3 sequences; about 38% were seen once. Sample: blood. These TCRs come from a man between 18 and 35 years old with Graves' hyperthyroidism.

This clonotype was detected a few times. V usage is TRBV9 and J usage is TRBJ1-1, with TRBD1 as a possible D gene (5 bases). The CDR3 sequence is 12 residues long. Between the trimmed V and J ends, which lost 4 bases and 7 bases, there was a span of 11 bases. Germline V gene lookup returns CDR1 SGDLS and CDR2 YYNGEE. The CDR3 region is CASSPPDSEAFF. CDR3 in DNA: TGTGCCAGCAGCCCCCCCGACAGTGAAGCTTTCTTT.

The chain has TRBV20-1 and TRBJ2-7; TRBD2 aligns across 10 bases. The CDR3 has 14 residues. The junction had 10 bases not matched to a gene; V was cut back by 6 bases and J by 5 bases. Germline-derived CDR1 and CDR2 are DFQATT and SNEGSKA (reference sequence). Here the CDR3 reads CSAKPLAGAHEQYF. The CDR3 DNA sequence: TGCAGTGCCAAGCCTCTAGCGGGAGCACACGAGCAGTACTTC.

This clonotype has just a few counts. This sequence joins TRBV19 and TRBJ1-5, with TRBD1 matching 7 bases. V was clipped by 5 bases and J by 0 bases; unmatched bases: 16. CDR1 and CDR2 from the germline V gene are LNHDA and SQIVND (reference sequence). The CDR3 contains 19 residues. CDR3: CASSSPPDRTLYSNQPQHF. The CDR3 DNA reads as TGTGCCAGTAGTTCCCCCCCGGACAGGACACTCTATAGCAATCAGCCCCAGCATTTT.

Here the CDR3 reads CASSLEKVGGTGSYEQYF. As DNA, the CDR3 is TGTGCCAGCAGCTTAGAAAAAGTCGGGGGGACAGGGTCCTACGAGCAGTACTTC. This rearrangement joins TRBV11-3 to TRBJ2-7; TRBD1 matches at 9 bases. Per the germline V gene, CDR1 is SGHNT and CDR2 is YENEEA. CDR3 length: 18 residues. V shed 0 bases and J 1 base; nucleotides not matched to a gene: 10.

This chain joins TRBV3-1 and TRBJ1-1; 7 bases are a match to TRBD1. The CDR3 totals 13 residues. Unmatched junction bases numbered 2, after V lost 3 bases and J lost 4 bases. CDR1 and CDR2 (germline): LGHDT, YNNKEL (reference sequence). CDR3 in amino acids: CASSQPGGTEAFF. CDR3 nucleotide sequence: TGTGCCAGCAGCCAGCCAGGGGGCACTGAAGCTTTCTTT.

This sequence joins TRBV6-1 and TRBJ2-2; 7 nucleotides align to TRBD1. Germline assignment: CDR1 MNHNS and CDR2 SASEGT. The CDR3 is made up of 16 amino acids. V lost 5 bases, J lost 6 bases, and 12 bases stayed unmatched. CDR3 DNA sequence: TGTGCCAGCAGTCCTCGGGCGAGGGGGACAGCCGGGGAGCTGTTTTTT. Encoded protein: CASSPRARGTAGELFF.

A few counts support this clonotype. Written as DNA, the CDR3 is TGTGCCAGCAGCTTGGCCGCCCGGTATCAGCCCCAGCATTTT. Its translation is CASSLAARYQPQHF. The chain joins TRBV7-2 to TRBJ1-5; no definite D call. The CDR3 sequence is 14 residues long. V was cut by 3 bases and J by 5 bases, with 11 bases left in between. Germline V gene data show CDR1 as SGHTA and CDR2 as FQGNSA.

The rearrangement uses TRBV20-1 and TRBJ1-5; unclear D gene. Germline V CDR1 and CDR2: DFQATT, SNEGSKA (reference sequence). The CDR3 spans 13 residues. V was pared by 4 bases and J by 1 base, with 8 bases between. The CDR3 DNA reads as TGCAGTGCTACTAGACCGAGCAATCAGCCCCAGCATTTT. It encodes CSATRPSNQPQHF.

The chain employs TRBV29-1 and TRBJ2-2; D gene uncertain. Between the trimmed V and J ends, which lost 5 bases and 8 bases, there was a span of 6 bases. The CDR3 totals 10 residues. CDR1 and CDR2 (germline): SQVTM, ANQGSEA. The DNA of the CDR3 is TGCAGCGTTTACAGAGGGGAGCTGTTTTTT. This gives the protein CSVYRGELFF.

The chain has TRBV3-1 and TRBJ2-5; weak D call: TRBD2 (5 bases). Germline CDR1 reads LGHDT; CDR2 reads YNNKEL (reference sequence). The V and J ends lost 4 bases and 3 bases respectively, with 9 bases between them. The CDR3 consists of 13 residues. The CDR3 loop is CASSRGSEETQYF. The CDR3 DNA reads TGTGCCAGCAGCCGGGGTAGCGAAGAGACCCAGTACTTC.

The V and J genes are TRBV14 and TRBJ2-2; possible D gene TRBD2, 5 bases. V lost 4 bases and J lost 6, with 18 bases in between. CDR3 size: 16 residues. CDR1 is SGHDN and CDR2 is FVKESK in the germline V gene. In DNA form, the CDR3 reads TGTGCCAGCAGCCTCCTACCGAGGGTTGTCCCCGGGGAGCTGTTTTTT. Its translation: CASSLLPRVVPGELFF.

This clonotype was counted many times. The chain recombines TRBV10-3 with TRBJ2-7; 8 nucleotides align to TRBD1. The V segment lost 2 bases and the J segment 3 bases; nucleotides outside the gene matches: 9. Germline V lookup: CDR1 ENHRY, CDR2 SYGVKD. The CDR3 extends over 16 amino acids. The CDR3 sequence is CAISEHRQGRVYEQYF. DNA for the CDR3: TGTGCCATCAGTGAGCATAGACAGGGGAGAGTCTACGAGCAGTACTTC.

V and J are TRBV29-1 and TRBJ1-3; no clear D gene. The germline V gene has CDR1 SQVTM and CDR2 ANQGSEA. V dropped 6 bases and J dropped 7 bases, with 19 bases sitting between them. The CDR3 length is 14 residues. Written as DNA, the CDR3 is TGCAGCGTATCGCGGGAAGTTGGGCGGAACACCATATATTTT. Translated: CSVSREVGRNTIYF.

The genes are TRBV5-1 and TRBJ1-1; D is uncertain. CDR3 length: 15 amino acids. Per the germline V gene, CDR1 is SGHRS and CDR2 is YFSETQ. Trimming cost V 1 base and J 2 bases, with 12 bases left between them. CDR3 nucleotide sequence: TGCGCCAGCAGCTTGAAAGGACCGGGAAACACTGAAGCTTTCTTT. This encodes CASSLKGPGNTEAFF.

The chain links TRBV7-9 to TRBJ2-5; 11 bases match TRBD2. The ends lost 5 bases at V and 1 base at J; junction bases unmatched: 15. The CDR3 has 19 amino acids. From germline, CDR1 is SEHNR and CDR2 FQNEAQ (reference sequence). The DNA for the CDR3 is TGTGCCAGCAGCCGAGCAAGGGGAGGGACTAGCGGAACCCAAGAGACCCAGTACTTC. Translated, it gives CASSRARGGTSGTQETQYF.

A note on this clonotype: One base away lies a much larger clone, so this may be a sequencing read error. The rearrangement uses TRBV20-1 and TRBJ1-1, with D unresolved. Trimming removed 2 bases from V and 1 base from J, with 5 bases in between. The germline V gene encodes CDR1 DFQATT and CDR2 SNEGSKA (reference sequence). The CDR3 extends over 12 amino acids. CDR3 nucleotide sequence: TGCAGTGCTAGACAGGCGAACACTGAAGCTTTCTTT. Translating it yields CSARQANTEAFF.